The 20 T cell receptor beta chains below all came from one sample that was sequenced in a study of shared clonotypes between healthy human individuals. The assay was immunoSEQ multiplex PCR, and TCRdb's table has in-frame clones only and misses some. The sample carries 2.3 million or so clones, just over 90% recorded once. Sequencing was carried out using naive CD4+ T cells from PBMCs. Indicated subset: CD45RA+ positively selected. These receptor sequences come from a man younger than 35 in good health. Some clones in this sample may be carry-over from other donors' samples.

For this clone: This sample includes further DNA sequences coding for the same CDR3. This chain links TRBV7-6 with TRBJ2-7; D is possibly TRBD1 (5 bases). The germline V gene has CDR1 SGHVS and CDR2 FNYEAQ. The CDR3 is 13 residues long. V lost 0 bases, J lost 4 bases, and 7 bases lay in between. The CDR3 spells CASSLAGDYEQYF. The CDR3 DNA reads as TGTGCCAGCAGCTTAGCAGGGGATTACGAGCAGTACTTC. The full variable domain, its missing parts supplied by reference TRBV7-6 and TRBJ2-7, is GAGVSQSPRYKVTKRGQDVALRCDPISGHVSLYWYRQALGQGPEFLTYFNYEAQQDKSGLPNDRFSAERPEGSISTLTIQRTEQRDSAMYRCASSLAGDYEQYFGPGTRLTVT.

The V call is TRBV10-1, the J call TRBJ1-1; unclear D gene. The V gene's germline CDR1 is WNHNN and CDR2 SYGVQD (reference sequence). V was pared by 2 bases and J by 1 base, with 5 bases between. This CDR3 is built from 13 residues. Written as DNA, the CDR3 is TGCGCCAGCAGTGAGACAGCGAACACTGAAGCTTTCTTT. It translates to CASSETANTEAFF.

The genes are TRBV5-1 and TRBJ2-7, with 12 bases lining up with TRBD2. Germline V gene sequence: CDR1 SGHRS, CDR2 YFSETQ. J lost 3 bases, V lost 3 bases, and 7 bases had no gene match. This CDR3 comprises 16 residues. For the CDR3, the DNA is TGCGCCAGCAGCTCACCCGGGACTAGCGGGTACTACGAGCAGTACTTC. Translation: CASSSPGTSGYYEQYF. Full variable domain (rest looked up from reference TRBV5-1 and TRBJ2-7): KAGVTQTPRYLIKTRGQQVTLSCSPISGHRSVSWYQQTPGQGLQFLFEYFSETQRNKGNFPGRFSGRQFSNSRSEMNVSTLELGDSALYLCASSSPGTSGYYEQYFGPGTRLTVT.

CDR3 region: CASSTMKTRYNEQFF. As DNA, the CDR3 is TGTGCCAGCAGCACTATGAAAACTCGTTACAATGAGCAGTTCTTC. The rearrangement links TRBV5-6 to TRBJ2-1; D is ambiguous. The CDR3 runs to 15 residues. Per the germline V gene, CDR1 is SGHDT and CDR2 is YYEEEE. The germline V and J ends were trimmed by 4 bases and 4 bases, with 15 bases remaining between them. The full variable domain, its missing parts supplied by reference TRBV5-6 and TRBJ2-1, is DAGVTQSPTHLIKTRGQQVTLRCSPKSGHDTVSWYQQALGQGPQFIFQYYEEEERQRGNFPDRFSGHQFPNYSSELNVNALLLGDSALYLCASSTMKTRYNEQFFGPGTRLTVL.

The sample holds one count of this clone. The rearrangement uses TRBV2 and TRBJ2-5; no definite D call. Germline V gives CDR1 SNHLY, CDR2 FYNNEI. The CDR3 spans 11 residues. Trimming stripped 5 bases from V and 4 bases from J, with 5 bases between. The CDR3 protein is CASSFRETQYF. The CDR3 DNA is TGTGCCAGCAGTTTCCGAGAGACCCAGTACTTC.

The CDR3 spells CASSTLTGSGANVLTF. CDR3 nucleotide sequence: TGTGCCAGCAGTACCCTGACAGGGTCTGGGGCCAACGTCCTGACTTTC. V usage is TRBV27 and J usage is TRBJ2-6, with 7 bases fitting TRBD1. CDR1 and CDR2 from the germline V gene are MNHEY and SMNVEV (reference sequence). V lost 5 bases, J lost 1 base, and 5 bases stayed unmatched. The CDR3 totals 16 residues.

With regard to this clone: The sample holds other DNA sequences that translate to the same CDR3. The chain is built from TRBV5-1 and TRBJ2-1, with a weak D call TRBD2 (5 bases). The V gene lost 0 bases and the J gene lost 8 bases, with 6 bases spanning the gap. Germline CDR1 SGHRS, CDR2 YFSETQ. This CDR3 is 12 amino acids long. This CDR3 reads CASSLVGDEQFF. Written as DNA, the CDR3 is TGCGCCAGCAGCTTGGTGGGAGATGAGCAGTTCTTC.

The chain recombines TRBV5-1 with TRBJ2-2; TRBD1 might be the D (5 bases). Germline values: CDR1 SGHRS, CDR2 YFSETQ. The ends were cut back, 0 bases at V and 6 bases at J, with 9 bases in the middle. The CDR3 runs to 14 residues. This chain's CDR3 is CASSLVGAAGELFF. CDR3 DNA sequence: TGCGCCAGCAGCTTGGTAGGGGCCGCCGGGGAGCTGTTTTTT.

The rearrangement uses TRBV21-1 and TRBJ1-3. TRBV21-1 is annotated as a pseudogene. The length of the CDR3 is 16 residues. The CDR3 coding sequence is TGTGCCAGCAGCAAAGTGCGGGGAGCCCCTGGAAACACCATATATTTT. This codes for CASSKVRGAPGNTIYF.

V is TRBV5-4 and J is TRBJ1-1; D gene ambiguous. The CDR3 has 15 residues. Germline V lookup: CDR1 SGHNT, CDR2 YYREEE (reference sequence). V was shortened by 1 base and J by 5 bases, with 15 bases between the two germline ends. CDR3 DNA: TGTGCCAGCAGCTTGATGGTAGGAGTGGATACTGAAGCTTTCTTT. This gives the protein CASSLMVGVDTEAFF.

V gene TRBV19 combines with J gene TRBJ2-3; D is perhaps TRBD2 (6 bases). V was trimmed by 3 bases and J by 2 bases, leaving 18 bases between them. The CDR3 is 17 residues long. Germline-derived CDR1 and CDR2 are LNHDA and SQIVND (reference sequence). CDR3 loop: CASSIPGAPSFTDTQYF. The CDR3 bases are TGTGCCAGTAGTATCCCGGGAGCCCCCTCCTTCACAGATACGCAGTATTTT.

The V call is TRBV6-5, the J call TRBJ2-3, with 9 bases lining up with TRBD1. Trimming cost V 6 bases and J 4 bases; bases outside gene matches: 8. The CDR3 sequence is 15 residues long. Germline loops: CDR1 MNHEY, CDR2 SVGAGI. The CDR3 nucleotides are TGTGCCAGCAGACCCGGGACAGGGTCGCCAGATACGCAGTATTTT. Amino acids: CASRPGTGSPDTQYF.

The genes are TRBV5-6 and TRBJ2-1, with TRBD1 matching 9 bases. CDR3 length: 17 residues. Germline lookup yields CDR1 SGHDT and CDR2 YYEEEE. V was clipped by 0 bases and J by 8 bases; unmatched bases: 12. CDR3 nucleotides: TGTGCCAGCAGCTTGGCGTTCACAAGGACAGGGGTCTATGAGCAGTTCTTC. It codes for CASSLAFTRTGVYEQFF.

This chain uses TRBV19 with TRBJ2-2; D possibly corresponds to TRBD1 (6 bases). The CDR3 runs to 15 residues. Germline lookup yields CDR1 LNHDA and CDR2 SQIVND (reference sequence). The germline V and J ends were trimmed by 3 bases and 5 bases, with 13 bases remaining between them. CDR3 in amino acids: CASSIIRGGTGELFF. In DNA form, the CDR3 reads TGTGCCAGTAGTATCATCAGGGGTGGGACCGGGGAGCTGTTTTTT.

The chain employs TRBV28 and TRBJ2-7; 9 bases align to TRBD1. The CDR3 runs to 15 residues. From germline, CDR1 is MDHEN and CDR2 SYDVKM. The J segment lost 4 bases and the V segment lost 2 bases, leaving 6 bases of the junction unmatched. The CDR3 loop is CASSLEGQGRYEQYF. The CDR3 DNA reads TGTGCCAGCAGTTTAGAGGGACAGGGTAGGTACGAGCAGTACTTC. Using reference TRBV28 and TRBJ2-7 for the parts outside the CDR3, the full variable domain is DVKVTQSSRYLVKRTGEKVFLECVQDMDHENMFWYRQDPGLGLRLIYFSYDVKMKEKGDIPEGYSVSREKKERFSLILESASTNQTSMYLCASSLEGQGRYEQYFGPGTRLTVT.

The genes are TRBV2 and TRBJ1-1; D is possibly TRBD1 (6 bases). Trimming removed 6 bases from V and 1 base from J, with 12 bases in between. CDR3 size: 14 residues. Germline values: CDR1 SNHLY, CDR2 FYNNEI. CDR3 loop: CASRKGEANTEAFF. As DNA, the CDR3 is TGTGCCAGCAGGAAGGGGGAGGCGAACACTGAAGCTTTCTTT.

CDR3 nucleotides: TGTGCCAGCAGTTTAGGCCAATCTGCCCTCCACTTT. Its protein is CASSLGQSALHF. J is TRBJ1-6 and V is TRBV28; D uncertain. Germline V CDR1 and CDR2: MDHEN, SYDVKM. V shed 2 bases and J shed 14 bases, with 10 bases lying between them. The CDR3 is 12 amino acids.

The chain couples TRBV5-1 to TRBJ2-1; D is unresolved. Trimming took off 3 bases at V and 1 base at J, with 14 bases between the two ends. The CDR3 has 16 amino acids. The germline gives CDR1 SGHRS, CDR2 YFSETQ. DNA of the CDR3: TGCGCCAGCAGCTCCAACCGACTGGATTCCTACAATGAGCAGTTCTTC. Protein product: CASSSNRLDSYNEQFF.

The chain has TRBV27 and TRBJ2-3; 8 positions agree with TRBD2. This CDR3 spans 17 amino acids. Germline assignment: CDR1 MNHEY and CDR2 SMNVEV (reference sequence). The ends lost 0 bases at V and 1 base at J; junction bases unmatched: 6. The chain's CDR3 is CASSLSVRREGTDTQYF. In DNA form, the CDR3 reads TGTGCCAGCAGTTTATCGGTGCGGCGGGAGGGCACAGATACGCAGTATTTT.

The chain carries TRBV9 and TRBJ2-5; 10 bases match TRBD2. The CDR3 is 14 residues long. With 3 bases clipped from V and 5 bases from J, the junction kept 4 bases outside the gene matches. CDR1 SGDLS and CDR2 YYNGEE come from the germline V gene. CDR3 protein: CASSGSGGRETQYF. The CDR3 nucleotides read TGTGCCAGCAGCGGTAGCGGGGGGAGGGAGACCCAGTACTTC.